The 20 T cell receptor beta chains in this list originate from one sample, sequenced in a study of CD8 T cells in Susac syndrome. It was with random hexamers that roughly 0.5 to 1 ug RNA was reverse transcribed. TCRdb redid the calling of the immunoSEQ multiplex PCR reads with MiXCR, one entry per CDR3 protein. The repertoire holds some 260,000 distinct CDR3 sequences, 90% to 95% seen once, with approximately 0.07% in the top ten. The sample comprised CD4+ T cells from PBMCs. These TCRs come from a human donor with multiple sclerosis.

The chain joins TRBV27 to TRBJ1-2, with D unresolved. Trimming took 2 bases from V and 6 from J, leaving 10 bases between them. This CDR3 contains 13 residues. CDR1 and CDR2 (germline): MNHEY, SMNVEV (reference sequence). DNA for the CDR3: TGTGCCAGCAGTTTAAGGTCTATCGATGGCTACACCTTC. Translating it yields CASSLRSIDGYTF.

The chain combines TRBV28 with TRBJ1-1, with D maybe TRBD1 (6 bases). This CDR3 has 12 amino acids. The V end was cut by 3 bases, the J end by 10 bases, with 12 bases between. CDR1 and CDR2 (germline): MDHEN, SYDVKM. CDR3 region: CASSLTGIGAFF. The CDR3 coding sequence is TGTGCCAGCAGTTTGACAGGCATAGGAGCTTTCTTT. The whole variable domain, remainder taken from reference TRBV28 and TRBJ1-1, is DVKVTQSSRYLVKRTGEKVFLECVQDMDHENMFWYRQDPGLGLRLIYFSYDVKMKEKGDIPEGYSVSREKKERFSLILESASTNQTSMYLCASSLTGIGAFFGQGTRLTVV.

This CDR3 reads CASSSTSGGFKNIQYF. Here the CDR3 DNA reads TGTGCCAGCAGTTCAACTAGCGGGGGCTTTAAAAACATTCAGTACTTC. The chain employs TRBV6-5 and TRBJ2-4, with 11 bases lining up with TRBD2. The CDR3 covers 16 residues. CDR1 is MNHEY and CDR2 is SVGAGI in the germline V gene. V was clipped by 4 bases and J by 4 bases; unmatched bases: 6.

This clonotype was found once. The rearrangement joins TRBV5-1 to TRBJ1-1; TRBD1 is a possible D gene (6 bases). This CDR3 spans 13 amino acids. V lost 5 bases to trimming and J lost 3 bases, with 11 bases between them. Germline V gene lookup returns CDR1 SGHRS and CDR2 YFSETQ. In DNA form, the CDR3 reads TGCGCCAGCAGATATCGGACAGACACTGAAGCTTTCTTT. It specifies CASRYRTDTEAFF. The full variable domain, in which reference TRBV5-1 and TRBJ1-1 provide the parts outside the CDR3, is KAGVTQTPRYLIKTRGQQVTLSCSPISGHRSVSWYQQTPGQGLQFLFEYFSETQRNKGNFPGRFSGRQFSNSRSEMNVSTLELGDSALYLCASRYRTDTEAFFGQGTRLTVV.

The chain employs TRBV18 and TRBJ2-3; 7 bases match TRBD2. Germline CDR1 is KGHSH and CDR2 is LQKENI. V shed 0 bases, J shed 3 bases, and the junction held 9 bases outside the gene matches. This CDR3 has 17 amino acids. CDR3 DNA: TGTGCCAGCTCACCACCGGGAGGGACCGATATTACAGATACGCAGTATTTT. It codes for CASSPPGGTDITDTQYF.

The chain joins TRBV25-1 to TRBJ2-2; possibly TRBD1 for D (6 bases). Germline V CDR1 and CDR2: MGHDK, SYGVNS. This CDR3 is 13 amino acids long. V dropped 9 bases and J dropped 6 bases, with 14 bases sitting between them. In DNA, the CDR3 is TGTGCCAGTAACAGGGCCGGGGCCGGGGAGCTGTTTTTT. This encodes CASNRAGAGELFF.

CDR3: CAWRYSGRAGTGELFF. Written as DNA, the CDR3 is TGTGCCTGGAGATATAGCGGGAGGGCCGGGACCGGGGAGCTGTTTTTT. The chain uses TRBV30 and TRBJ2-2, with 11 positions matching TRBD2. V lost 3 bases to trimming and J lost 5 bases; unmatched junction nucleotides: 8. Per the germline V gene, CDR1 is GTSNPN and CDR2 is SVGIG (reference sequence). This CDR3 is built from 16 residues.

This clonotype was found once. This sequence joins TRBV5-1 and TRBJ2-2, with 7 bases aligning to TRBD1. The CDR3 is 16 residues long. Germline trimming cut 0 bases from V and 1 base from J; bases unmatched to any gene: 3. The germline CDR1 and CDR2 sequences are SGHRS and YFSETQ. As DNA, the CDR3 is TGCGCCAGCAGCTTGGAAGGGGGCTTGAACACCGGGGAGCTGTTTTTT. Its protein is CASSLEGGLNTGELFF.

The V gene is TRBV7-9, the J gene TRBJ1-3; the match to TRBD1 covers 7 bases. V lost 4 bases, J lost 4 bases, and 4 bases stayed unmatched. This CDR3 is 14 amino acids long. Germline V CDR1 and CDR2: SEHNR, FQNEAQ (reference sequence). CDR3 sequence (DNA): TGTGCCAGCAGCTCGACAGGGTTGGGAAACACCATATATTTT. Translation: CASSSTGLGNTIYF.

The gene calls are TRBV6-6 and TRBJ1-5; 7 bases line up with TRBD1. The junction had 13 bases not matched to a gene; V was cut back by 7 bases and J by 4 bases. Per germline, CDR1 MNHNY and CDR2 SVGAGI (reference sequence). The CDR3 covers 16 residues. The CDR3 DNA sequence: TGTGCCAGCAAACCGCTGACAGGGAAGGGGAATCAGCCCCAGCATTTT. Translating gives CASKPLTGKGNQPQHF.

V usage is TRBV4-1 and J usage is TRBJ2-1; D is perhaps TRBD1 (6 bases). Trimming took off 1 base at V and 7 bases at J, with 23 bases between the two ends. The CDR3 contains 18 residues. The germline CDR1 and CDR2 sequences are MGHRA and YSYEKL. CDR3 DNA sequence: TGCGCCAGCAGCCAAGGTCCCGCCCCTCTGCAGGGGTGGAATGAGCAGTTCTTC. It codes for CASSQGPAPLQGWNEQFF.

The chain joins TRBV11-2 to TRBJ1-2; no clear D. V gave up 2 bases and J gave up 0 bases, with 7 bases separating them. This CDR3 comprises 14 residues. The germline V gene encodes CDR1 SGHAT and CDR2 FQNNGV. CDR3: CASSLQESNYGYTF. As DNA, the CDR3 is TGTGCCAGCAGCTTACAGGAGTCTAACTATGGCTACACCTTC.

This clonotype was seen only once. The genes are TRBV20-1 and TRBJ2-7, with 9 bases matching TRBD1. Per germline, CDR1 DFQATT and CDR2 SNEGSKA (reference sequence). The CDR3 runs 13 residues. The V segment lost 6 bases and the J segment 5 bases; nucleotides outside the gene matches: 8. The DNA for the CDR3 is TGCAGTGCACCGGACAGGGGTGGGCACGAGCAGTACTTC. This encodes CSAPDRGGHEQYF.

V and J are TRBV12-3 or TRBV12-4 and TRBJ2-5; either TRBD1 or TRBD2 may supply D (6 bases each). V was pared by 0 bases and J by 2 bases, with 10 bases between. The CDR3 extends over 15 amino acids. For the CDR3, the DNA is TGTGCCAGCAGTTTAGCGGGGGGCGTACAAGAGACCCAGTACTTC. It is translated as CASSLAGGVQETQYF.

This chain uses TRBV6-1 with TRBJ2-2, with D perhaps TRBD1 (6 bases). This CDR3 spans 17 amino acids. Germline CDR1 and CDR2: MNHNS and SASEGT. V lost 6 bases to trimming and J lost 8 bases, with 25 bases between them. The CDR3 protein is CASRVGQARVAGGELFF. The CDR3, as DNA: TGTGCCAGCAGAGTGGGACAAGCCCGGGTCGCTGGGGGGGAGCTGTTTTTT.

The V and J genes are TRBV27 and TRBJ1-2, with D possibly matching TRBD1 (5 bases). The CDR3 sequence is 12 residues long. Germline values: CDR1 MNHEY, CDR2 SMNVEV (reference sequence). The V and J ends lost 4 bases and 9 bases respectively, with 12 bases between them. In DNA, the CDR3 is TGTGCCAGCAGTTCTCCAGGGTCGAGCTACACCTTC. This translates into CASSSPGSSYTF.

This rearrangement joins TRBV7-3 to TRBJ2-1; 7 bases fit TRBD2. The CDR3 is 12 residues long. Germline V gives CDR1 SGHTA, CDR2 FQGTGA. V lost 4 bases, J lost 10 bases, and 4 bases stayed unmatched. The CDR3 sequence: CASSSQAGEQFF. In DNA form, the CDR3 reads TGTGCCAGCAGCTCCCAAGCGGGGGAGCAGTTCTTC. Full variable domain (outside the CDR3, taken from reference TRBV7-3 and TRBJ2-1): GAGVSQTPSNKVTEKGKYVELRCDPISGHTALYWYRQSLGQGPEFLIYFQGTGAADDSGLPNDRFFAVRPEGSVSTLKIQRTERGDSAVYLCASSSQAGEQFFGPGTRLTVL.

This clonotype occurred once. The chain couples TRBV19 to TRBJ2-1, with D perhaps TRBD2 (5 bases). In germline, CDR1 is LNHDA, CDR2 SQIVND (reference sequence). The CDR3 spans 14 residues. Trimming removed 3 bases from V and 6 bases from J, with 12 bases in between. CDR3 bases: TGTGCCAGTAGTATGGTCCGGGGTAGCAATGAGCAGTTCTTC. This sequence encodes CASSMVRGSNEQFF.

The J gene is TRBJ2-3, the V gene TRBV5-6; TRBD2 agrees at 8 bases. This CDR3 is built from 17 residues. The germline V gene has CDR1 SGHDT and CDR2 YYEEEE. The V and J ends lost 0 bases and 3 bases, in that order; junction bases with no gene match: 9. CDR3: CASSLELAGSITDTQYF. CDR3 DNA sequence: TGTGCCAGCAGCTTGGAGCTAGCGGGCTCGATAACAGATACGCAGTATTTT.

The chain employs TRBV30 and TRBJ1-2, with D unresolved. The germline CDR1 and CDR2 sequences are GTSNPN and SVGIG (reference sequence). The germline V and J ends were trimmed by 2 bases and 8 bases, with 12 bases remaining between them. This CDR3 comprises 12 residues. In nucleotides, the CDR3 is TGTGCCTGGAGTATGGGATTCACGGGCTACACCTTC. The encoded protein is CAWSMGFTGYTF.